The clone carrying this TCR beta chain was picked up a small number of times. Primed by a sample-barcoded 5' primer and a J-beta primer mix, a second PCR proceeded for about 6 to 11 cycles. TCRdb itself ran the 5' RACE reads through MiXCR, one entry per CDR3 protein. The sample carries some 760,000 distinct CDR3 sequences, approximately 25% recorded once. The sample belongs to a study of blood T cells in healthy people across ages. Looked up from germline, CDR1 is SQVTM and CDR2 is ANQGSEA. The CDR3 is 13 residues long. V was clipped by 6 bases and J by 1 base, with 12 bases between them. The sample also formed part of further work on T cells of mothers and their children. Per that study: Amplification in the second PCR used the M1S primer, which added sample barcodes and 2-4 random nucleotides. Each child contributed 3.1 million or so TCR beta CDR3 reads, while each mother contributed over 9 million.

J is TRBJ2-5 and V is TRBV29-1; perhaps TRBD2 as D (6 bases). The TCR sequence derives from a boy younger than 18 in good health. The source material was blood. Here the CDR3 DNA reads TGCAGCGTCTACGGGGGAGGCCAAGAGACCCAGTACTTC. Translated, it gives CSVYGGGQETQYF.